Given below is one T cell receptor beta chain in context. This sample's treatment: randomized to nivolumab then ipilimumab (arm A) or the reverse (arm B). Patients had received no earlier DNA-damaging chemotherapy. PBMC sorting kept live CD3+CD8+ cells without CD19 or CD56. The length of the CDR3 is 16 residues. Per the germline V gene, CDR1 is MNHEY and CDR2 is SMNVEV (reference sequence). Trimming cost V 4 bases and J 8 bases; bases outside gene matches: 17. This entry is derived from a study of sequential checkpoint blockade in melanoma. About the research overall: Randomization was 1:1 between first-line nivolumab→ipilimumab and ipilimumab→nivolumab. Maintenance nivolumab came after either treatment sequence.

TCRdb keeps only in-frame clones here, not all; method: immunoSEQ multiplex PCR. The repertoire has about 21,000 clones, 70% to 80% of them found once; the top ten carry around 40%. This material consisted of CD8+ T cells sorted from blood (inferred from file names), taken from a patient given nivolumab and ipilimumab in sequence. The origin of this receptor is a human donor with melanoma. The rearrangement joins TRBV27 to TRBJ2-7, with 7 nucleotides matching TRBD2. CDR3 region: CASSSMPGQGGLQQYF. The CDR3 DNA reads TGTGCCAGCAGTTCAATGCCCGGGCAGGGAGGGTTACAGCAGTACTTC.